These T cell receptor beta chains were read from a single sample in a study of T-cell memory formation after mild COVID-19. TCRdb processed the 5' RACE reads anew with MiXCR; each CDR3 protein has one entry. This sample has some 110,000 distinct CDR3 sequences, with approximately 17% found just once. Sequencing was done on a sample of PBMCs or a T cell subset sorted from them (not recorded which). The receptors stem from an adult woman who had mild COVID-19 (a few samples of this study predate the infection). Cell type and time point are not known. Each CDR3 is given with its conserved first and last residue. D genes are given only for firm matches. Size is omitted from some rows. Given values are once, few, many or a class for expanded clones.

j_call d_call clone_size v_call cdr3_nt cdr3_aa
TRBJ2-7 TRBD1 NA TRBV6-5 TGTGCCAGCGGGACCGGGGACAGCGTCTCCTACGAGCAGTACTTC CASGTGDSVSYEQYF
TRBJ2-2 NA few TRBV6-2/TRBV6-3 TGTGCCAGCAGTTCCTCTAAGGACAAGAACACCGGGGAGCTGTTTTTT CASSSSKDKNTGELFF
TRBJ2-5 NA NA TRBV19 TGTGCCAGTAGTAGCAGAACCGAGGAGACCCAGTACTTC CASSSRTEETQYF
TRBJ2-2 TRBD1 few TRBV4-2 TGTGCCAGCAGCCAGACAGGGAACGGGGAGCTGTTTTTT CASSQTGNGELFF
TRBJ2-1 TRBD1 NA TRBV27 TGTGCCAGCACCCTTTCGGGACAGTTTTACAATGAGCAGTTCTTC CASTLSGQFYNEQFF
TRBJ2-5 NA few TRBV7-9 TGTGCCAGCAGCTTAGTGAACGTAGAGACCCAGTACTTC CASSLVNVETQYF
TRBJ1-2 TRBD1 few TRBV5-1 TGCGCCAGCAGCTTGTTGGACAGGGATGGCTACACCTTC CASSLLDRDGYTF
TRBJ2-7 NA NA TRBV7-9 TGTGCCAGCAGCTCTAGTCTCGAGCAGTACTTC CASSSSLEQYF
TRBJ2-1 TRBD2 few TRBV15 TGTGCCACCAGCAGAGATCGGGAGGTAGACAATGAGCAGTTCTTC CATSRDREVDNEQFF
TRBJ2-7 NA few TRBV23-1 TGCGCCAGCAGTCAATGCGGCTGCTCCTACGAGCAGTACTTC CASSQCGCSYEQYF
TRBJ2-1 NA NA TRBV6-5 TGTGCCAGCAGTTCGGGGACTCCCCTCTCCTACAATGAGCAGTTCTTC CASSSGTPLSYNEQFF
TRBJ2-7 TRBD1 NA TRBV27 TGTGCCAGCAGTTCCAGGGGGCGAGGGTACGAGCAGTACTTC CASSSRGRGYEQYF
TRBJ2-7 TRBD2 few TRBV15 TGTGCCACCAGCAAACATAGGGGGGTAGCGGGACCATCCTACGAGCAGTACTTC CATSKHRGVAGPSYEQYF
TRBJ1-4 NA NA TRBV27 TGTGCCAGCAGCCCCTACAGGGCGACAAATGAAAAACTGTTTTTT CASSPYRATNEKLFF
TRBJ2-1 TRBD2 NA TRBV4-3 TGCGCCAGCAGCCAAGATAGAAGGGGACTAGCGGGATTCTCCTACAATGAGCAGTTCTTC CASSQDRRGLAGFSYNEQFF
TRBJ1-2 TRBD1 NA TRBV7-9 TGTGCCAGCAGCTCGACAGGGGAAAGTGATGGCTACACCTTC CASSSTGESDGYTF
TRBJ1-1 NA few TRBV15 TGTGCCACCAGCAGGGGATTACAGGGAAGAAACACTGAAGCTTTCTTT CATSRGLQGRNTEAFF
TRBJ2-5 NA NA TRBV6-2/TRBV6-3 TGTGCCAGCGGCTCAGCTTACCAAGAGACCCAGTACTTC CASGSAYQETQYF
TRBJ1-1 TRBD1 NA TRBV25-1 TGTGCCAGCAGTGCCCACAGGGGGCCGTACACTGAAGCTTTCTTT CASSAHRGPYTEAFF
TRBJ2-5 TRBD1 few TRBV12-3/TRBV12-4 TGTGCCAGCACCTCGACAGGGTGGCAAGAGACCCAGTACTTC CASTSTGWQETQYF
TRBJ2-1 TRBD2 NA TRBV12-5 TGTGCTAGTGGCCCTAGCGGGGCCCCCTACAATGAGCAGTTCTTC CASGPSGAPYNEQFF
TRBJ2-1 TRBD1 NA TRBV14 TGTGCCAGCAGCCAAATATTTTCACGGACAGGTACAAACAATGAGCAGTTCTTC CASSQIFSRTGTNNEQFF
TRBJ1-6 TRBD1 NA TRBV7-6 TGTGCCAGCAGCTTAGGGACAGGATATAATTCACCCCTCCACTTT CASSLGTGYNSPLHF
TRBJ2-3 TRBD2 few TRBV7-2 TGTGCCAGCAGCTTAACCGCGGGGGTCCCCACAGATACGCAGTATTTT CASSLTAGVPTDTQYF
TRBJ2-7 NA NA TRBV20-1 TGCAGTGCTAGAGAGACCTCAGGTCCCCTCTCCTACGAGCAGTACTTC CSARETSGPLSYEQYF
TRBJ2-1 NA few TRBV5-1 TGCGCCAGCAGCTTGGCCCCGGCCATGCCCAATGAGCAGTTCTTC CASSLAPAMPNEQFF
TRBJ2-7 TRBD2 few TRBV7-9 TGTGCCAGCAGCTTAGTCGCGGGGGGCAATAGCTCCTACGAGCAGTACTTC CASSLVAGGNSSYEQYF
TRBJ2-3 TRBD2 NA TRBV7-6 TGTGCCAGCAGCTTAGGGAGACTAGCGCGGCAAAGCACAGATACGCAGTATTTT CASSLGRLARQSTDTQYF
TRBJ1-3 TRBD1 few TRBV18 TGTGCCAGTCGGACAGGGCCTCCCGCCTCTGGAAACACCATATATTTT CASRTGPPASGNTIYF
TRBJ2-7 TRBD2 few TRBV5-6 TGTGCCAGCAGCTTGGTAGCGGGAGTCGGCTACGAGCAGTACTTC CASSLVAGVGYEQYF
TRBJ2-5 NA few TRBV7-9 TGTGCCAGCAGCTCTCGTCTAGGGGAGCGGGAGACCCAGTACTTC CASSSRLGERETQYF
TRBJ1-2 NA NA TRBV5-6 TGTGCCAGCAGCTTGCTTCCCAGCCTCAATATCTATGGCTACACCTTC CASSLLPSLNIYGYTF
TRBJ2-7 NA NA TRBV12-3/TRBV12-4 TGTGCCAGCAGTTTAGAGGGGGACGAGCAGTACTTC CASSLEGDEQYF
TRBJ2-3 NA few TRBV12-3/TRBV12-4 TGTGCCAGCAGCCATAGTGCGGATACGCAGTATTTT CASSHSADTQYF
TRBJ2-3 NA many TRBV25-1 TGTGCCAGCAGCTCATACCGGGACATGCAGGCCGGAGATACGCAGTATTTT CASSSYRDMQAGDTQYF
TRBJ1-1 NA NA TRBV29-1 TGCAGCTCCCTCCCCATCAGGGGAAGGGACACTGAAGCTTTCTTT CSSLPIRGRDTEAFF
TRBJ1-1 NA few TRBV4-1 TGCGCCAGCAGCCAAGTCGGGGGCTTGACTGAAGCTTTCTTT CASSQVGGLTEAFF
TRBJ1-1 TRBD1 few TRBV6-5 TGTGCCAGCAGTCCGGGACAGGGAGGCACTGAAGCTTTCTTT CASSPGQGGTEAFF
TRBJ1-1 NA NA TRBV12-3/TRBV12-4 TGTGCCAGCAGGGGAAGGAGTTCGAACACTGAAGCTTTCTTT CASRGRSSNTEAFF
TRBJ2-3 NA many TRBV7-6 TGTGCCAGCAGCTTACACCAGGGAGCGAAGACAGATACGCAGTATTTT CASSLHQGAKTDTQYF
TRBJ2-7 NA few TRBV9 TGTGCCAGCAGCGTAGGTTGGGGAACCTACGAGCAGTACTTC CASSVGWGTYEQYF
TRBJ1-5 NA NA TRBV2 TGTGCCAGCAGGGGCACAGGGATTCAGCCCCAGCATTTT CASRGTGIQPQHF
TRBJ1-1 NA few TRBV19 TGTGCCAGTAGTATACCGCCGTTGAACACTGAAGCTTTCTTT CASSIPPLNTEAFF
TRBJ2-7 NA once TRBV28 TGTGCCAGCAGTTGGGCGGAGGGGGGAAGGGACTACGAGCAGTACTTC CASSWAEGGRDYEQYF
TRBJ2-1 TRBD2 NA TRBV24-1 TGTGCCACAGGACTAGCGGGAGTTTATGAGCAGTTCTTC CATGLAGVYEQFF
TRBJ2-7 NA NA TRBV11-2 TGTGCCAGCAGCTTAGACCGGTGGGGGAGCGCCTACGAGCAGTACTTC CASSLDRWGSAYEQYF
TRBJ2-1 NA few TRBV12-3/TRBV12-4 TGTGCCAGCAGCCCCCGGGACTACAATGAGCAGTTCTTC CASSPRDYNEQFF
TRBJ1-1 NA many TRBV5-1 TGCGCCAGCAGCTTGAACTTAAACACTGAAGCTTTCTTT CASSLNLNTEAFF
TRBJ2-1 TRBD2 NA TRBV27 TGTGCCAGCAGTCGGGGACTAGCGGAAACGGACAATGAGCAGTTCTTC CASSRGLAETDNEQFF
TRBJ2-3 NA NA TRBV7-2 TGTGCCAGCAGCTTATATGGACACCCATCCACAGATACGCAGTATTTT CASSLYGHPSTDTQYF
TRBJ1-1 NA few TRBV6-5 TGTGCCAGCAGTTACTCGACGGGGAGCACTGAAGCTTTCTTT CASSYSTGSTEAFF
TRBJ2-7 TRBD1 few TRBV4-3 TGCGCCAGCAGCCGATGGGACAGGGGCTACGAGCAGTACTTC CASSRWDRGYEQYF
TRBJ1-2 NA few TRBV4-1 TGCGCCAGCAGCCAAGCCCTAGTGGGGTACGACTATGGCTACACCTTC CASSQALVGYDYGYTF
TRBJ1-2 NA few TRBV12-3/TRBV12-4 TGTGCCAGCAGTTTAACTTCAGTTTACACCTTC CASSLTSVYTF
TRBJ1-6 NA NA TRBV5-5 TGTGCCAGCAGCTCCCCCTCCGGGAGACACGGGAATTCACCCCTCCACTTT CASSSPSGRHGNSPLHF